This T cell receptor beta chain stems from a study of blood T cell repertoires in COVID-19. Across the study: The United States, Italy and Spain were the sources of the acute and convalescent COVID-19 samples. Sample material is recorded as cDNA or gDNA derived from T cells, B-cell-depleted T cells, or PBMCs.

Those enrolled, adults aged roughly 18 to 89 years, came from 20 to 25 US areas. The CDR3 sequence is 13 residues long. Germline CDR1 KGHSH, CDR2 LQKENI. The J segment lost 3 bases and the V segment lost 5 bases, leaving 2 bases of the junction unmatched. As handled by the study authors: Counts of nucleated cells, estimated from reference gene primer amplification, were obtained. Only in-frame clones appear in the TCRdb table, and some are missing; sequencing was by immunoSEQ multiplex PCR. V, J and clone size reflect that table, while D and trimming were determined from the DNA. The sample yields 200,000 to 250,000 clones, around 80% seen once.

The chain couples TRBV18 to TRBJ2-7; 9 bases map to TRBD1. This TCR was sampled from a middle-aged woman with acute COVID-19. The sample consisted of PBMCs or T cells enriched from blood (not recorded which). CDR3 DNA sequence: TGTGCCAGCTCAACGACAGGGGGCTACGAGCAGTACTTC. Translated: CASSTTGGYEQYF. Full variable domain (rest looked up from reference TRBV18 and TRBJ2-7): NAGVMQNPRHLVRRRGQEARLRCSPMKGHSHVYWYRQLPEEGLKFMVYLQKENIIDESGMPKERFSAEFPKEGPSILRIQQVVRGDSAAYFCASSTTGGYEQYFGPGTRLTVT.